This T cell receptor beta chain was recorded in a study of blood T cell repertoires in COVID-19 (dated by TCRdb to about 2020). For the wider study: Samples from collaborators originated in the United States, Italy and Spain and spanned both the acute and convalescent phases of COVID-19. The repertoires were made available in a free public database intended to serve as a resource for research on the immune response to SARS-CoV-2. Where available, HLA class I and class II types were taken from metadata supplied by the sample provider and were not determined by assay-based typing. Nearly every sample came with metadata listing a de-identified subject ID, COVID-19 status, age in years and sex. The material from the prospective study consisted of cDNA or gDNA derived from T cells, B-cell-depleted T cells, or PBMCs. Samples came from the ongoing ImmuneRACE study (first 160 participants) plus 1,254 subjects from 6 global collaborators. The dataset comprised deeply sampled blood TCRbeta repertoires from subjects exposed to, actively infected with, or recovered from COVID-19.

Each collaborating institution followed its own protocols to collect whole blood in K2EDTA tubes. For TCRbeta analysis, collaborator samples were shipped as frozen whole blood, as isolated PBMCs, or as DNA extracted from either sample type. Points on this clone: Its antigen is still unknown. One base away there is no much larger clone; base qualities are not given.

TCRbeta CDR3 regions were amplified from genomic DNA by means of the immunoSEQ Assay, a bias-controlled multiplex PCR. The paper's data handling went like this. The number of nucleated cells in each sample was estimated from the amplification of reference gene primers within the assay. To quantify the absolute abundance of each unique TCRbeta CDR3 rearrangement, sequence reads were collapsed and filtered. Productive Simpson clonality was computed per sample as the square root of Simpson's diversity index over productive rearrangements. Held by TCRdb, this immuneACCESS table contains in-frame sequences only and omits some clones. Under half of the omission traces to an unresolved V gene where checked; the cause of the rest is unknown. That table supplies the V and J calls and clone size; D and trimming were determined from the DNA. Across this sample there are 25,000 to 40,000 clones, with about 90% seen only once. Jointly, the top ten make up about 1% of the sample.

What the authors observed across the whole study: Clinical and demographic metadata were provided uncurated, with the amount varying by source and participant.

In the germline V gene, CDR1 corresponds to SGHRS and CDR2 to YFSETQ. V sheds 4 bases and J sheds 1 base, leaving 11 bases between their ends. The CDR3 starts with the cysteine, ends with the phenylalanine, and has 14 residues. Only the CDR3 part of the read is kept: 42 bases, read in frame from the first base. This TCR was recovered from a man aged 65 to 85 with active or convalescent COVID-19. Sample: peripheral blood. This sequence uses TRBV5-1 and TRBJ1-1, and perhaps TRBD1 as D gene, on 6 matching bases. The DNA sequence is given as TGCGCCAGCAGCCCACGGACAGAGAACACTGAAGCTTTCTTT. Translated, it gives CASSPRTENTEAFF.